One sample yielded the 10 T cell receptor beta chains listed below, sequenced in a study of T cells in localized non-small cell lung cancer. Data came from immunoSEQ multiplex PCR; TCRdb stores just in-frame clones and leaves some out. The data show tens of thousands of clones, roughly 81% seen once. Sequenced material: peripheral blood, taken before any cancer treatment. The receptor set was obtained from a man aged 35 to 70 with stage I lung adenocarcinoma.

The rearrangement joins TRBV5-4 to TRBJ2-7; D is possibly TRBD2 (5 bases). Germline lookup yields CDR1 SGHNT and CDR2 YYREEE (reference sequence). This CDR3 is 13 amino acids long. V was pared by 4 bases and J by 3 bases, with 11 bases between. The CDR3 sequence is CASSTGLNYEQYF. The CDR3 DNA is TGTGCCAGCAGCACCGGACTCAACTACGAGCAGTACTTC.

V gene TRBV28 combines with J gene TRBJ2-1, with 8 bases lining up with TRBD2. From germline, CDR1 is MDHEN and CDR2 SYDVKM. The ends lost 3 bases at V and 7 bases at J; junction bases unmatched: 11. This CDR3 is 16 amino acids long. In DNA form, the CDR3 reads TGTGCCAGCAGTTTTGTCCCGGGAGGGCCGGGGAATGAGCAGTTCTTC. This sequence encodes CASSFVPGGPGNEQFF.

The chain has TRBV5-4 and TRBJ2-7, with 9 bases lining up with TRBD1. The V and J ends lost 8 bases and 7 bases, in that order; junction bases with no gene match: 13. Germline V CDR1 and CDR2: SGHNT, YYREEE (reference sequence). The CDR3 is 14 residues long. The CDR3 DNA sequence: TGTGCCAGTGCCCCGGGACAGGGTCTTAGTGAGCAGTACTTC. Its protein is CASAPGQGLSEQYF.

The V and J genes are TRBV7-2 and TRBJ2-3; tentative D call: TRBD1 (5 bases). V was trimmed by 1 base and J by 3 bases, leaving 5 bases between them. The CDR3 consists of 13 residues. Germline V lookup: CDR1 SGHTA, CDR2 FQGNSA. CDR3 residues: CASSLEGTDTQYF. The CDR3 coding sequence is TGTGCCAGCAGCTTAGAGGGGACAGATACGCAGTATTTT. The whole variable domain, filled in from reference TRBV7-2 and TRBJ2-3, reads GAGVSQSPSNKVTEKGKDVELRCDPISGHTALYWYRQSLGQGLEFLIYFQGNSAPDKSGLPSDRFSAERTGGSVSTLTIQRTQQEDSAVYLCASSLEGTDTQYFGPGTRLTVL.

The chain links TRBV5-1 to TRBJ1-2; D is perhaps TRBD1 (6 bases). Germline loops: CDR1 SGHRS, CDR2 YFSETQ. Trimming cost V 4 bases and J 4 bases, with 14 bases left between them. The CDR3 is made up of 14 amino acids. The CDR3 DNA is TGCGCCAGCAGCAGAGGGGAGACAGGCTATGGCTACACCTTC. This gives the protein CASSRGETGYGYTF.

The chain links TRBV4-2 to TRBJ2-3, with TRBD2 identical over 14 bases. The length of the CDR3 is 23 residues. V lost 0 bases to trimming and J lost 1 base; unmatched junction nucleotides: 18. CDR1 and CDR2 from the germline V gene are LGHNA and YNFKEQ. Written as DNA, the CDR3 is TGTGCCAGCAGCCAAGAACATTTCGGGGGACTAGCGGGAGACGGACACGGCACAGATACGCAGTATTTT. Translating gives CASSQEHFGGLAGDGHGTDTQYF.

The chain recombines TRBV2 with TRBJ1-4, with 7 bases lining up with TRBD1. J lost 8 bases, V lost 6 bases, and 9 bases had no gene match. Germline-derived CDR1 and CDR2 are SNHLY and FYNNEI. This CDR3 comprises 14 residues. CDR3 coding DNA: TGTGCCAGCAGCGCACAGGGGCTTCGGGAAAAACTGTTTTTT. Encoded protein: CASSAQGLREKLFF.

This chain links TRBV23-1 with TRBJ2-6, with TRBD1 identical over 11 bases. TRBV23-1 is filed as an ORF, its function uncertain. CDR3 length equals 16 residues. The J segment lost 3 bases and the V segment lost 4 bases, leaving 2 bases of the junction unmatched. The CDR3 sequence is CASSRTGGNGANVLTF. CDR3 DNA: TGCGCCAGCAGTCGGACAGGGGGCAATGGGGCCAACGTCCTGACTTTC.

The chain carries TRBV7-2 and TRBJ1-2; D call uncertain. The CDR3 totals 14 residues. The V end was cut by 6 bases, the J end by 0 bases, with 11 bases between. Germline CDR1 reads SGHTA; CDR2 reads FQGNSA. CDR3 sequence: CASSSASTNYGYTF. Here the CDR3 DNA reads TGTGCCAGCAGTTCAGCCTCAACTAACTATGGCTACACCTTC.

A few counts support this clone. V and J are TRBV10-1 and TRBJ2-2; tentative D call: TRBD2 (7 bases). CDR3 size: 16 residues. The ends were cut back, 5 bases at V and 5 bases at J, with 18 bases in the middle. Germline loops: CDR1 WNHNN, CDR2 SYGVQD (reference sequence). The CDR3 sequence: CASSSYRAGATGELFF. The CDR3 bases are TGCGCCAGCAGTTCCTACAGGGCGGGAGCAACCGGGGAGCTGTTTTTT.